The clone carrying this T cell receptor beta chain has a handful of counts. Its antigen is not identified. This specimen comes from a study of T cell repertoires in cytomegalovirus infection. Study summary: Shared public TCR beta signatures pointed to both CMV infection and a matching HLA type. General study findings and limits: The cumulative frequency of public TCR beta families distinguished individuals who carried CMV together with the relevant HLA. Clonotype analysis showed dominance of the ex vivo response by HLA-C-restricted CMV-specific TCR beta clonotypes.

TCRdb reprocessed the reads via MiXCR and lists one record per CDR3 protein. The sample yields about 740,000 distinct CDR3 sequences, less than 40% seen once. Germline V CDR1 and CDR2: SGHTA, FQGNSA. V gave up 8 bases and J gave up 0 bases, with 23 bases separating them. The CDR3 is made up of 18 amino acids. The sequence came from a human donor in good health (CMV status not recorded). Some clones in this sample may be carry-over from other donors' samples. The source material was PBMCs. V usage is TRBV7-2 and J usage is TRBJ1-5; a weak D match, TRBD1 (5 bases). DNA of the CDR3: TGTGCCAGCGCGTTAGGAGGGACTGAGTCGTATAGCAATCAGCCCCAGCATTTT. Amino acid sequence: CASALGGTESYSNQPQHF. Looking up the rest from reference TRBV7-2 and TRBJ1-5 gives the full variable domain: GAGVSQSPSNKVTEKGKDVELRCDPISGHTALYWYRQSLGQGLEFLIYFQGNSAPDKSGLPSDRFSAERTGGSVSTLTIQRTQQEDSAVYLCASALGGTESYSNQPQHFGDGTRLSIL.